These T cell receptor beta chains were read from a single sample in a study of T cells in Graves' hyperthyroidism and ophthalmopathy. TCRdb independently ran MiXCR on the multiplex PCR reads; one entry per CDR3 protein. The data contain about 250,000 distinct CDR3 sequences, about 20% of them singletons. The sample taken for sequencing was blood. These receptors originate from a man younger than 45 with Graves' ophthalmopathy. Each CDR3 is given with its conserved first and last residue. A D gene is named only where the DNA matches it firmly. Only part of the rows carry a size: once, few, many, or a class if the clone is expanded.

v_call,j_call,d_call,clone_size,cdr3_aa,cdr3_nt
TRBV7-3,TRBJ1-6,TRBD1,few,CASSNRDSNSPLHF,TGTGCCAGCAGCAACCGGGACAGTAATTCACCCCTCCACTTT
TRBV3-1,TRBJ2-5,.,.,CASSQDRVGAGETQYF,TGTGCCAGCAGCCAAGATAGGGTGGGAGCGGGAGAGACCCAGTACTTC
TRBV11-2,TRBJ2-1,TRBD2,.,CASSFFGTSGRASYNEQFF,TGTGCCAGCAGCTTCTTCGGGACTAGCGGGAGGGCATCCTACAATGAGCAGTTCTTC
TRBV12-3/TRBV12-4,TRBJ2-1,.,few,CASSIRTGAEQFF,TGTGCCAGCAGTATCCGAACGGGAGCTGAGCAGTTCTTC
TRBV7-7,TRBJ2-3,TRBD2,few,CASSFGLAGSSTDTQYF,TGTGCTAGCAGCTTCGGACTAGCGGGATCTAGCACAGATACGCAGTATTTT
TRBV20-1,TRBJ2-3,TRBD2,many,CSARDGPGGRETDTQYF,TGCAGTGCTAGAGATGGCCCTGGCGGGAGAGAGACAGATACGCAGTATTTT
TRBV5-1,TRBJ2-2,TRBD2,few,CASRVTSGRIGELFF,TGCGCCAGCAGGGTGACCAGCGGGAGAATCGGGGAGCTGTTTTTT
TRBV7-3,TRBJ2-1,.,few,CASSPLPYNEQFF,TGTGCCAGCAGCCCCCTACCGTACAATGAGCAGTTCTTC
TRBV2,TRBJ2-3,TRBD2,.,CASRKLAGATTDTQYF,TGTGCCAGCAGGAAACTAGCGGGAGCAACCACAGATACGCAGTATTTT
TRBV7-9,TRBJ2-7,TRBD2,few,CAGEGSGRFSEQYF,TGTGCCGGGGAGGGTAGCGGGAGGTTCTCCGAGCAGTACTTC
TRBV4-1,TRBJ2-3,.,few,CASSRTAQETSTDTQYF,TGCGCCAGCAGCCGAACGGCCCAGGAAACTAGCACAGATACGCAGTATTTT
TRBV5-1,TRBJ2-7,TRBD1,many,CASSQGQGFYEQYF,TGCGCCAGCAGCCAGGGACAGGGTTTCTACGAGCAGTACTTC
TRBV6-1,TRBJ1-5,TRBD1,.,CASSRTGARQPQHF,TGTGCCAGCAGCCGGACAGGGGCGAGACAGCCCCAGCATTTT
TRBV28,TRBJ1-2,.,.,CASTPTGMEGPNYGYTF,TGTGCCAGCACCCCCACCGGGATGGAGGGCCCTAACTATGGCTACACCTTC
TRBV7-6,TRBJ2-5,.,few,CASSLEGVLGASETQYF,TGTGCCAGCAGCTTAGAGGGGGTTTTGGGGGCGTCAGAGACCCAGTACTTC
TRBV7-2,TRBJ2-3,TRBD2,many,CASSSNESGDYRTDTQYF,TGTGCCAGCAGCTCGAACGAGAGCGGGGATTATCGCACAGATACGCAGTATTTT
TRBV6-5,TRBJ1-4,.,.,CASSYFEGGGDEKLFF,TGTGCCAGCAGTTACTTTGAGGGGGGAGGGGATGAAAAACTGTTTTTT
TRBV29-1,TRBJ2-3,TRBD2,.,CSVDTSGSTDTQYF,TGCAGCGTTGACACTAGCGGGAGCACAGATACGCAGTATTTT
TRBV10-1,TRBJ2-1,TRBD2,few,CARIPGLAEHNEQFF,TGCGCCAGGATACCGGGACTAGCGGAGCACAATGAGCAGTTCTTC
TRBV6-5,TRBJ1-3,.,.,CASSYSRDPASGNTIYF,TGTGCCAGCAGTTACTCTAGGGACCCCGCCTCTGGAAACACCATATATTTT
TRBV11-2,TRBJ2-7,TRBD2,.,CASSPGTSGRDEQYF,TGTGCCAGCAGTCCCGGGACTAGCGGGCGAGACGAGCAGTACTTC
TRBV9,TRBJ1-4,.,.,CASSPSGAPGTNEKLFF,TGTGCCAGCAGCCCCAGCGGGGCCCCAGGGACTAATGAAAAACTGTTTTTT
TRBV5-6,TRBJ1-2,.,.,CASSLDQGNYGYTF,TGTGCCAGCAGCTTGGATCAGGGAAACTATGGCTACACCTTC
TRBV11-2,TRBJ2-1,.,many,CASSLERLGGEQQFF,TGTGCCAGCAGCTTAGAGAGACTAGGAGGTGAACAGCAGTTCTTC
TRBV6-2/TRBV6-3,TRBJ2-3,.,.,CASTNKDTQYF,TGTGCCAGCACCAACAAGGATACGCAGTATTTT
TRBV7-2,TRBJ2-1,.,.,CASSPRDDWNEQFF,TGTGCCAGCAGCCCCCGGGACGACTGGAATGAGCAGTTCTTC
TRBV2,TRBJ2-5,TRBD2,few,CASRAGPGGQETQYF,TGTGCCAGCCGAGCGGGGCCTGGGGGGCAAGAGACCCAGTACTTC
TRBV18,TRBJ1-2,.,.,CASSSLREVYGYTF,TGTGCCAGCTCATCACTCAGGGAGGTGTATGGCTACACCTTC
TRBV29-1,TRBJ1-1,.,.,CSVSEIGGRRTEAFF,TGCAGCGTTTCCGAAATTGGGGGGCGCCGCACTGAAGCTTTCTTT
TRBV24-1,TRBJ2-1,TRBD1,.,CATSRDRGGNEQFF,TGTGCCACCAGTAGGGACAGGGGGGGCAATGAGCAGTTCTTC
TRBV24-1,TRBJ2-5,TRBD1,.,CATSDFSGTDPQETQYF,TGTGCCACCAGTGATTTCTCAGGGACAGACCCCCAAGAGACCCAGTACTTC
TRBV28,TRBJ1-2,TRBD1,few,CASSWGQTNYGYTF,TGTGCCAGCAGTTGGGGACAGACTAACTATGGCTACACCTTC
TRBV20-1,TRBJ2-3,.,many,CSAIPPGLSTDTQYF,TGCAGTGCCATTCCTCCGGGACTTAGCACAGATACGCAGTATTTT
TRBV5-1,TRBJ2-7,.,.,CASSLGLYNSYEQYF,TGCGCCAGCAGCTTGGGACTCTATAACTCCTACGAGCAGTACTTC
TRBV4-1,TRBJ1-1,.,few,CASSQAGTLDVNTEAFF,TGCGCCAGCAGCCAGGCCGGGACGTTGGATGTGAACACTGAAGCTTTCTTT
TRBV20-1,TRBJ1-1,.,many,CSAREGEAFF,TGCAGTGCTAGAGAGGGTGAAGCTTTCTTT
TRBV6-1,TRBJ1-3,TRBD1,.,CASSRWDRPTGNTIYF,TGTGCCAGCAGTCGATGGGACAGACCAACTGGAAACACCATATATTTT
TRBV9,TRBJ2-1,TRBD2,few,CASSVGLAGGQQFF,TGTGCCAGCAGCGTAGGACTAGCGGGAGGGCAACAGTTCTTC
TRBV28,TRBJ2-1,.,few,CASHEANSYNEQFF,TGTGCCAGCCACGAGGCTAACTCCTACAATGAGCAGTTCTTC
TRBV20-1,TRBJ1-2,.,.,CSAIMRQDGYTF,TGCAGTGCTATTATGAGGCAGGATGGCTACACCTTC